The entry that follows covers one T cell receptor beta chain sequence. Its antigen target is currently unknown. It has no much larger one-base neighbor in the sample; base qualities were not kept. This sample is part of a study of shared clonotypes between healthy human individuals (dated by TCRdb to about 2020). With respect to the entire study: The cohort comprised a couple of women and a few men aged 18 to 49 years. For each donor, three plates each were used for CD4 naive and CD4 memory, two plates were used for CD8 naive, and one plate was used for CD8 memory. To estimate repertoire size and how much clonotype sharing occurs between individuals, the study deeply sequenced the blood TCR repertoires of 5 or 6 healthy adults. To increase sequencing depth and limit assay-specific biases, different laboratories used diverse techniques to prepare libraries and sequence TCR repertoires. Each donor's leukapheresis produced roughly between about 0.9 and 9.5 billion PBMCs. The paper's findings and limits, for the study overall: Incomplete sequencing was indicated by rarefaction of sorted-subset datasets, despite the large sequencing depth. Larger estimated clonotype richness was generally found for naive subsets than for memory subsets. Based on pairwise subsampling, the degree of clonotype sharing among donors was expected to be affected by sequencing depth. Only blood was sampled, and tissue TCR repertoires likely differ from those in blood. Roughly 5% of naive CD4, 3.5% of naive CD8, approximately 2.2% of memory CD4, and 0.4% of memory CD8 clonotypes were shared across a few donors. Higher generation probabilities were observed for clonotypes shared by all four sorted-subset donors than for non-shared clonotypes. The genetic and exposure-history diversity represented was limited by the small number of donors.

The donors were healthy, HIV-negative adults with no recently reported acute infections or vaccinations. Every donor was a Caucasian adult living in Nashville, Tennessee, USA. CD4+ T cells were enriched by magnetic negative selection, after which naive cells were positively selected on CD45RA and the negative fraction was taken as the memory subset. Blood was collected by leukapheresis, and PBMCs were isolated by Ficoll-Histopaque density gradient centrifugation and then cryopreserved in liquid nitrogen vapor phase. Analytical flow cytometry was used to check the purity and quantity of each magnetically sorted T cell population. Genomic DNA was isolated from each sorted fraction and quantified by UV absorbance on a Nanodrop 2000c. Using the deep immunoSEQ assay, multiplex PCR amplified TCR CDR3 regions from genomic DNA. Extracted genomic DNA from each cell subset was spread evenly across all wells of several immunoSEQ 96-well plates, with each plate serving as a replicate. For sorted subsets, roughly 0.2 ug genomic DNA, equal to 30,000 or so T cell genomes, was loaded into each replicate PCR. Purified libraries were quantified with a Qubit 3.0 fluorometer, sized on a Bioanalyzer 2100, and re-quantified with the KAPA Library Quantification kit. Every immunoSEQ 96-well plate was sequenced on a dedicated single-read 150-cycle Illumina NextSeq 550 flow cell. In the authors' own workflow: Because only junctional sequences without quality scores were contained in the immunoSEQ output, filtering matching that applied to full-length reads could not be performed. To assign V/J genes and CDR3, sequences were annotated using PyIR, a Python wrapper for IgBLAST v1.9, with IMGT germline references. Reads were removed for weak V/J assignments (E-value above 1e-6), missing CDR3, stop codons, out-of-frame junctions, or ambiguous translated residues. A V3J clonotype was defined by an identical inferred V gene, J gene, and CDR3 amino acid sequence. Percentage overlap between repertoires was calculated by dividing the number of shared unique clonotypes by the size of the smaller repertoire. Repertoire richness was assessed with RTK rarefaction, the Chao1 estimator, and Recon v2.1 estimates of unobserved clonotypes. For all TCRbeta clonotypes obtained by the gDNA method from a few donors, generation probabilities were computed with OLGA. TCRdb's version of the immuneACCESS table is confined to in-frame rearrangements and falls short of the full clone set. An unresolved V gene accounts for under half of the shortfall where checked; the remainder is of unknown origin. V and J calls and clone size are as listed in that table; D and trimming were resolved from the DNA. In all, the sample holds 1,400,000 or so clones, and around 98.5% of those were seen once. Around 0.38% of the sample rests with the top ten.

Deletion took 0 bases off V and 7 bases off J, with a span of 16 bases between the germline ends. From the cysteine up to the phenylalanine, the CDR3 has a length of 16 residues. The CDR3 DNA has 48 bases and is translated from base 1. CDR1 and CDR2 are read off the germline V gene as SGHTA and FQGNSA. Sequenced: naive CD4+ T cells sorted from blood. The sample's cell subset or site label is to be understood as: CD45RA+ positively selected. The clonotype comes from a man younger than 45 in good health. The chain is made from TRBV7-2 and TRBJ1-3, and perhaps TRBD1 as D gene, on 5 matching bases. The bases are TGTGCCAGCAGCTTAGCGATCATAACAGGCGGGAACACCATATATTTT. Its product reads: CASSLAIITGGNTIYF.